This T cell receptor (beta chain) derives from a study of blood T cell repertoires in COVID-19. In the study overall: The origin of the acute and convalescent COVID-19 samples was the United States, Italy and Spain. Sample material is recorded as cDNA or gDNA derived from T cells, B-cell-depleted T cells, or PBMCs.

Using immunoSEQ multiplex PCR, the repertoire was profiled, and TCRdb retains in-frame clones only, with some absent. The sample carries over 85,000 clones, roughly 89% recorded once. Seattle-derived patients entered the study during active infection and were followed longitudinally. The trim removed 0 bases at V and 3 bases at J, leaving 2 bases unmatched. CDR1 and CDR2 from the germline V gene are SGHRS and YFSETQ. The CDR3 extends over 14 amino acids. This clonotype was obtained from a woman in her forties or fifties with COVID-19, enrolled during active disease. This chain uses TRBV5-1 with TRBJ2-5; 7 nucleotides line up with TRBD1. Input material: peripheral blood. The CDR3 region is CASSLEGGKETQYF. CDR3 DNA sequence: TGCGCCAGCAGCTTGGAAGGGGGCAAAGAGACCCAGTACTTC.